The 11 T cell receptor beta chains given below trace back to one sample, sequenced in a study of T cells in Graves' hyperthyroidism and ophthalmopathy. The source material, RNA transcripts, was used to amplify TCR beta CDR3 regions. Carried out on the TCR CDR3, a first-round RT-PCR used the HTBI primer set. Using its own MiXCR run on the multiplex PCR reads, TCRdb lists one record per CDR3 protein. The data show some 380,000 distinct CDR3 sequences, about 13% seen once. Sequencing was performed on blood. The receptors here all came from a man aged 30 to 39 with Graves' hyperthyroidism that later progressed to Graves' ophthalmopathy.

This clonotype was detected many times. The junction does not match germline at one end; this may be a read error. The chain is built from TRBV7-9 and TRBJ1-2, with D unresolved. The CDR3 runs 13 residues. The germline CDR1 and CDR2 sequences are SEHNR and FQNEAQ (reference sequence). CDR3 in amino acids: CASTLGVLSGYTF. The DNA for the CDR3 is TGTGCCAGCACCTTAGGTGTCCTGAGTGGCTACACCTTC.

The chain employs TRBV12-3 or TRBV12-4 and TRBJ2-1; 9 bases are a match to TRBD2. After removal of 6 bases from V and 9 bases from J, the junction contained 3 bases not matched to a gene. This CDR3 has 12 amino acids. CDR3 residues: CASSGTSTEQFF. In DNA form, the CDR3 reads TGTGCCAGCAGCGGGACTAGCACTGAGCAGTTCTTC.

This clonotype was seen at least ten times. The chain links TRBV6-1 to TRBJ1-3, with 7 bases matching TRBD1. Per germline, CDR1 MNHNS and CDR2 SASEGT. Unmatched junction bases numbered 10, after V lost 5 bases and J lost 0 bases. This CDR3 spans 17 amino acids. The CDR3 sequence is CASSQYRTGYSGNTIYF. In DNA, the CDR3 is TGTGCCAGCAGTCAGTACCGGACAGGATACTCTGGAAACACCATATATTTT.

V gene TRBV4-1 combines with J gene TRBJ1-2; D call uncertain. Germline values: CDR1 MGHRA, CDR2 YSYEKL. Trimming pared 0 bases from V and 5 bases from J, leaving 16 bases between. CDR3 length: 16 amino acids. Here the CDR3 reads CASSQEWSPPRYGYTF. Written as DNA, the CDR3 is TGCGCCAGCAGCCAAGAGTGGAGTCCCCCCCGATATGGCTACACCTTC.

This clonotype was found many times. This rearrangement joins TRBV6-2 or TRBV6-3 to TRBJ2-4, with 9 nucleotides matching TRBD2. After removal of 6 bases from V and 12 bases from J, the junction contained 9 bases not matched to a gene. From germline, CDR1 is MNHEY and CDR2 SVGEGT. CDR3 size: 13 residues. The CDR3 DNA reads TGTGCCAGCAGCGTCGGGACTAGCTCGTATCAGTACTTC. Protein product: CASSVGTSSYQYF.

The table lists this clonotype with many counts. The chain has TRBV27 and TRBJ1-5; D gene uncertain. The CDR3 sequence is 16 residues long. Germline-derived CDR1 and CDR2 are MNHEY and SMNVEV (reference sequence). Trimming stripped 0 bases from V and 2 bases from J, with 11 bases between. This chain's CDR3 is CASSLSGGGGNQPQHF. In nucleotides, the CDR3 is TGTGCCAGCAGTTTATCAGGCGGTGGAGGCAATCAGCCCCAGCATTTT.

There are a few counts of this clonotype. The V gene is TRBV5-1, the J gene TRBJ2-1; unclear D gene. V lost 3 bases, J lost 5 bases, and 18 bases lay in between. The CDR3 contains 16 residues. Germline V gene data show CDR1 as SGHRS and CDR2 as YFSETQ. The CDR3 protein is CASSYIKDAVDNEQFF. The CDR3 DNA reads TGCGCCAGCAGCTACATCAAAGACGCTGTTGACAATGAGCAGTTCTTC.

The table lists this clonotype with many counts. The J gene is TRBJ2-5, the V gene TRBV2, with 8 bases identical to TRBD2. Germline CDR1 SNHLY, CDR2 FYNNEI. J lost 2 bases, V lost 5 bases, and 7 bases had no gene match. CDR3 length: 15 residues. The CDR3 spells CASSPEASGQETQYF. CDR3 nucleotide sequence: TGTGCCAGCAGTCCTGAGGCTAGCGGGCAAGAGACCCAGTACTTC.

In its sample, this clonotype was seen many times. V and J are TRBV5-1 and TRBJ2-7, with D possibly matching TRBD2 (5 bases). CDR1 SGHRS and CDR2 YFSETQ come from the germline V gene. This CDR3 is 13 amino acids long. V lost 4 bases, J lost 5 bases, and 13 bases lay in between. The CDR3 sequence: CASSPAGRDEQYF. As DNA, the CDR3 is TGCGCCAGCAGCCCTGCCGGGCGGGACGAGCAGTACTTC.

This clonotype was seen at least ten times. The chain carries TRBV28 and TRBJ1-1, with D unresolved. This CDR3 is built from 15 residues. Trimming stripped 1 base from V and 1 base from J, with 10 bases between. The germline V gene has CDR1 MDHEN and CDR2 SYDVKM. The CDR3 DNA is TGTGCCAGCAGTTTATTAGGAGAGACGAACACTGAAGCTTTCTTT. It translates to CASSLLGETNTEAFF.

Only a few counts were recorded for this clonotype. The CDR3 protein is CATSGTSGTQETQYF. The CDR3, as DNA: TGTGCCACCAGCGGGACTAGCGGGACCCAAGAGACCCAGTACTTC. This rearrangement joins TRBV15 to TRBJ2-5; 13 bases are shared with TRBD2. Germline-derived CDR1 and CDR2 are LNHNV and YYDKDF (reference sequence). Trimming removed 5 bases from V and 1 base from J; junction bases left unmatched: 1. The CDR3 sequence is 15 residues long. Full variable domain (remainder filled in from reference TRBV15 and TRBJ2-5): DAMVIQNPRYQVTQFGKPVTLSCSQTLNHNVMYWYQQKSSQAPKLLFHYYDKDFNNEADTPDNFQSRRPNTSFCFLDIRSPGLGDTAMYLCATSGTSGTQETQYFGPGTRLLVL.